This TCR beta chain was identified during a study of PD-L1 blockade in urothelial cancer. Study as a whole: The study recovered a median of approximately 150,000 T cells per blood sample.

This clone was counted a single time. Its specificity is not known. Documented time point: pretreatment peripheral blood. For each patient, 1 to 8 samples were obtained, pretreatment and on-treatment. With 7 bases removed from V and 10 bases from J, the gap between germline ends came to 16 bases. The germline V gene has CDR1 LNHDA and CDR2 SQIVND (reference sequence). The CDR3 sequence is 12 residues long. The study, taken as a whole, reports: Greater 3-week expansion of tumor-associated blood clones was recorded for durable-benefit patients. Lower pretreatment blood TCR clonality, under the median, predicted better survival, researchers reported.

Some clones are missing from TCRdb's copy, which holds only in-frame ones; the method was immunoSEQ multiplex PCR. Of 87,000 or so clones detected, 84% appear once; the ten largest clones hold more than 2%. Sequenced material: PBMCs, taken around atezolizumab (anti-PD-L1) treatment. The chain recombines TRBV19 with TRBJ1-2; D call uncertain. The TCR originated in a man aged 60-69 years with urothelial cancer. Written as DNA, the CDR3 is TGTGCCAGTACCGGCGGGGAAAGATTCTACACCTTC. Its translation is CASTGGERFYTF.